The rows below give T cell receptor beta chains drawn from one sample of a study of beta chain features in type 1 diabetes. TCRdb's copy holds only in-frame clones and misses some; the assay was immunoSEQ multiplex PCR. The sample shows more than 140,000 clones, approximately 9.8% of them seen only once. Sequencing input: central memory CD4+ T cells from blood. The receptors originated from a woman in her thirties or forties in good health. Both conserved end residues are trimmed from each CDR3. Fields, in order: J gene, V gene, CDR3 protein.

TRBJ2-5	TRBV7-2	ASSLDAVRETQY
TRBJ1-2	TRBV10-2	ASSETNRGGYT
TRBJ2-1	TRBV5-1	ASSPRGGSYNEQF
TRBJ2-7	TRBV5-4	ASSSPGQTYEQY
TRBJ2-7	TRBV5-1	ASSLSGNEQY
TRBJ2-7	TRBV11-2	ASSLTRGGAYEQY
TRBJ2-1	TRBV5-1	ASSTGLAGGPGNEQF
TRBJ1-2	TRBV2	ASTDRAKQHGYT
TRBJ1-2	TRBV10-1	ASSGQDGYGYT
TRBJ2-3	TRBV29-1	SARLGADTQY
TRBJ2-5	TRBV5-1	ASSLGGGQRETQY
TRBJ1-6	TRBV2	ASNLGSPLH
TRBJ2-7	TRBV10-3	AISAVHRKNYEQY
TRBJ2-7	TRBV6-6	ASREGGSYEQY
TRBJ2-5	TRBV4-2	ASSQLAGGQETQY
TRBJ1-1	TRBV11-2	ASSSLPGATEAF
TRBJ2-3	TRBV10-3	AIRGDSQGDTQY
TRBJ2-7	TRBV11-2	ASSLAPTGGKKEQY
TRBJ2-1	TRBV4-3	ASSQEWGRASYNEQF
TRBJ1-1	TRBV25-1	ASGQFNTEAF